This paragraph covers one T cell receptor (beta chain) sequence. TCRdb processed the RT-PCR reads anew with MiXCR; each CDR3 protein has one entry. The table shows about 24,000 distinct CDR3 sequences, with about 45% occurring only once. The CDR3 spans 15 residues. The ends were cut back, 7 bases at V and 3 bases at J, with 17 bases in the middle. Germline-derived CDR1 and CDR2 are SGHRS and YFSETQ. This entry belongs to a study of patients and donors after allogeneic stem cell transplantation. This clonotype was obtained from a human donor who was either an allogeneic HSCT recipient or a stem cell or donor lymphocyte infusion donor (not recorded which). It is not recorded whose cells these are; they may come from a transplant donor. J is TRBJ2-1 and V is TRBV5-1; D may be TRBD2 (7 bases). Sequenced sample: blood, either unsorted or a sorted T cell fraction (not recorded which). Written as DNA, the CDR3 is TGCGCCAGCTGCTGGGAGGGGGAGCGCTACAATGAGCAGTTCTTC. Translated, it gives CASCWEGERYNEQFF.